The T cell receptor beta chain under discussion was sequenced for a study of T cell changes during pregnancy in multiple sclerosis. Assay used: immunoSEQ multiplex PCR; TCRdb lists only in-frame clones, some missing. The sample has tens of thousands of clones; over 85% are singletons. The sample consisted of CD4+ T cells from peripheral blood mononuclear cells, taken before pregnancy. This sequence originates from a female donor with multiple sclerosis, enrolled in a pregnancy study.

The CDR3 spells CASSPGQGYYGYTF. CDR3 DNA sequence: TGTGCCAGCAGCCCGGGACAGGGATATTATGGCTACACCTTC. The V gene is TRBV11-2, the J gene TRBJ1-2; 9 bases map to TRBD1. There are 14 residues in the CDR3. The V segment lost 5 bases and the J segment 5 bases; nucleotides outside the gene matches: 6. Per the germline V gene, CDR1 is SGHAT and CDR2 is FQNNGV.